These 32 T cell receptor beta chains originate from one sample sequenced in a study of Tregs in tolerant kidney transplant recipients. Measured with immunoSEQ multiplex PCR; TCRdb has only the in-frame clones, and not every one. The sample has about 16,000 clones, about 61% seen once. These receptors have no identified antigens. Sample: Tregs from blood cultured with allogeneic cells. The receptors shown here come from a human donor in good health.

The V gene is TRBV5-5, the J gene TRBJ2-7, with a weak D call TRBD1 (6 bases). CDR3 length: 12 residues. The germline V gene has CDR1 SGHKS and CDR2 YYEKEE (reference sequence). The V gene lost 4 bases and the J gene lost 6 bases, with 11 bases spanning the gap. CDR3 sequence (DNA): TGTGCCAGCAGCCAAGAAGGGGGCGAGCAGTACTTC. Protein: CASSQEGGEQYF.

The chain joins TRBV6-1 to TRBJ2-7; 9 bases are a match to TRBD1. The V gene end was trimmed by 6 bases and the J gene end by 6 bases; junction bases not matched to a gene: 9. The CDR3 covers 14 residues. Germline-derived CDR1 and CDR2 are MNHNS and SASEGT. Here the CDR3 reads CASSRGQGTFEQYF. The CDR3 DNA reads TGTGCCAGCAGCCGTGGACAGGGGACATTCGAGCAGTACTTC.

V is TRBV7-9 and J is TRBJ1-3; D unclear. CDR3 size: 14 residues. Trimming removed 3 bases at V and 0 bases at J, with 6 bases between. Germline CDR1 reads SEHNR; CDR2 reads FQNEAQ (reference sequence). The CDR3 coding sequence is TGTGCCAGCAGCTTTGGGGACTCTGGAAACACCATATATTTT. Translated: CASSFGDSGNTIYF. The full variable domain, rest sourced from reference TRBV7-9 and TRBJ1-3, is DTGVSQNPRHKITKRGQNVTFRCDPISEHNRLYWYRQTLGQGPEFLTYFQNEAQLEKSRLLSDRFSAERPKGSFSTLEIQRTEQGDSAMYLCASSFGDSGNTIYFGEGSWLTVV.

The CDR3 coding sequence is TGTGCCAGCCACCTGTACAGTCTCACCGGGGAGCTGTTTTTT. It encodes CASHLYSLTGELFF. The V call is TRBV7-9, the J call TRBJ2-2; D ambiguous. In germline, CDR1 is SEHNR, CDR2 FQNEAQ (reference sequence). The CDR3 is made up of 14 amino acids. V lost 8 bases and J 4 bases, leaving 14 bases between the germline ends.

This clone is a singleton in its sample. CDR3 region: CASSPPDRGWGTDTQYF. DNA for the CDR3: TGTGCCAGCAGTCCCCCGGACAGGGGATGGGGCACAGATACGCAGTATTTT. The V call is TRBV2, the J call TRBJ2-3, with TRBD1 matching over 9 bases. V trimming: 5 bases; J trimming: 1 base; junction bases outside the gene matches: 10. CDR3 length: 17 residues. Germline-derived CDR1 and CDR2 are SNHLY and FYNNEI.

The CDR3 nucleotides read TGTGCCTGGAGTAGTCTTTTCCCCGGCGAGCATGGCTACACCTTC. Translating gives CAWSSLFPGEHGYTF. The chain recombines TRBV30 with TRBJ1-2; D is undetermined. V was cut by 2 bases and J by 6 bases, with 19 bases left in between. The length of the CDR3 is 15 residues. Germline lookup yields CDR1 GTSNPN and CDR2 SVGIG (reference sequence). Drawing the rest from reference TRBV30 and TRBJ1-2, the complete variable domain is SQTIHQWPATLVQPVGSPLSLECTVEGTSNPNLYWYRQAAGRGLQLLFYSVGIGQISSEVPQNLSASRPQDRQFILSSKKLLLSDSGFYLCAWSSLFPGEHGYTFGSGTRLTVV.

The V call is TRBV6-5, the J call TRBJ1-5, with D hard to call. The V end lost 9 bases, the J end lost 5 bases, and 14 bases lay between the germline ends. This CDR3 comprises 13 residues. Germline V CDR1 and CDR2: MNHEY, SVGAGI. The CDR3 DNA follows: TGTGCCAGTACACCGCGGAGCCATCAGCCCCAGCATTTT. Residues: CASTPRSHQPQHF.

The V call is TRBV29-1, the J call TRBJ2-3; 11 bases are shared with TRBD1. V shed 6 bases and J 1 base; nucleotides not matched to a gene: 6. The CDR3 has 15 amino acids. Germline CDR1 is SQVTM and CDR2 is ANQGSEA. DNA of the CDR3: TGCAGCGTCGCGGACAGGGGGCTCGGCACAGATACGCAGTATTTT. Its translation is CSVADRGLGTDTQYF.

This clone has more than one count but fewer than ten. The rearrangement links TRBV7-2 to TRBJ1-2; D is possibly TRBD1 (5 bases). The germline V gene has CDR1 SGHTA and CDR2 FQGNSA. Trimming removed 3 bases at V and 7 bases at J, with 18 bases between. The CDR3 is 15 amino acids. This CDR3 is CASSFQGIRSGGYTF. The CDR3, as DNA: TGTGCCAGCAGCTTTCAGGGTATCAGGTCGGGTGGCTACACCTTC.

The rearrangement joins TRBV5-4 to TRBJ2-7; 8 bases match TRBD1. Losses at the gene ends were 3 bases for V and 7 bases for J; bases not matched to a gene: 6. CDR1 SGHNT and CDR2 YYREEE come from the germline V gene (reference sequence). The CDR3 sequence is 13 residues long. The DNA of the CDR3 is TGTGCCAGCAGCTCGGACAGGGCGGGGGAGCAGTACTTC. Its translation is CASSSDRAGEQYF.

In its sample, this clone is medium-sized. J is TRBJ1-1 and V is TRBV6-5; 7 bases map to TRBD1. Per the germline V gene, CDR1 is MNHEY and CDR2 is SVGAGI. Unmatched junction bases numbered 12, after V lost 9 bases and J lost 5 bases. The CDR3 has 14 residues. The CDR3 spells CASLPNRGGTEAFF. CDR3 in DNA: TGTGCCAGTCTCCCGAACAGGGGAGGAACTGAAGCTTTCTTT.

V and J are TRBV7-8 and TRBJ2-7, with TRBD2 as a possible D gene (6 bases). V shed 7 bases and J shed 1 base, with 17 bases lying between them. Germline CDR1 and CDR2: SGHVS and FQNEAQ. The CDR3 runs to 15 residues. CDR3 residues: CASTPGRARSYEQYF. The CDR3 DNA follows: TGTGCCAGCACCCCCGGGAGAGCGAGGTCCTACGAGCAGTACTTC.

This clone has a handful of counts. This chain's CDR3 is CASRADGATEQFF. The CDR3 DNA sequence: TGTGCCAGCAGGGCCGACGGGGCCACTGAGCAGTTCTTC. V gene TRBV11-2 combines with J gene TRBJ2-1; either TRBD1 or TRBD2 may fit D (5 bases each). Germline CDR1 SGHAT, CDR2 FQNNGV. V was shortened by 6 bases and J by 9 bases, with 15 bases between the two germline ends. The CDR3 has 13 amino acids.

This clone is judged medium-sized. This sequence joins TRBV4-1 and TRBJ1-5, with D maybe TRBD1 (6 bases). The CDR3 sequence is 15 residues long. Trimming stripped 4 bases from V and 8 bases from J, with 18 bases between. The germline CDR1 and CDR2 sequences are MGHRA and YSYEKL. In DNA, the CDR3 is TGCGCCAGCAGCCCGGGCCCAGGGGCCGGCGAGCCCCAGCATTTT. It translates to CASSPGPGAGEPQHF.

This clone was picked up a small number of times. The V and J genes are TRBV10-3 and TRBJ2-1, with D perhaps matching TRBD2 (5 bases). Germline CDR1 and CDR2: ENHRY and SYGVKD. This CDR3 is 13 amino acids long. V was pared by 5 bases and J by 8 bases, with 13 bases between. The CDR3 DNA reads TGTGCCATCAGTCCCCGTAGCGACGATGAGCAGTTCTTC. This sequence encodes CAISPRSDDEQFF.

The chain uses TRBV5-4 and TRBJ2-3; 13 bases are a match to TRBD2. Germline lookup yields CDR1 SGHNT and CDR2 YYREEE (reference sequence). The CDR3 is 15 amino acids. Trimming at V came to 4 bases and at J to 8 bases, leaving 7 bases not matched to a gene. CDR3 residues: CASSIRTSGSSTQYF. Here the CDR3 DNA reads TGTGCCAGCAGCATTCGGACTAGCGGGAGCAGTACGCAGTATTTT.

This clone appeared a few times. The rearrangement uses TRBV20-1 and TRBJ1-1, with D hard to call. Germline V gene sequence: CDR1 DFQATT, CDR2 SNEGSKA (reference sequence). V lost 6 bases and J 3 bases, leaving 8 bases between the germline ends. This CDR3 spans 11 amino acids. The CDR3 region is CSASGHTEAFF. In nucleotides, the CDR3 is TGCAGTGCAAGTGGACACACTGAAGCTTTCTTT.

The V call is TRBV15, the J call TRBJ2-2, with D perhaps being TRBD1 or TRBD2 (5 bases each). This CDR3 has 16 amino acids. Germline CDR1 and CDR2: LNHNV and YYDKDF (reference sequence). V was trimmed by 0 bases and J by 5 bases, leaving 13 bases between them. In DNA, the CDR3 is TGTGCCACCAGCAGAGAGCAGGGAAGGACTACCGGGGAGCTGTTTTTT. Residues: CATSREQGRTTGELFF.

This clone is medium-sized by share. The genes are TRBV19 and TRBJ2-2, with 8 bases matching TRBD1. There are 20 residues in the CDR3. Germline lookup yields CDR1 LNHDA and CDR2 SQIVND (reference sequence). V lost 3 bases and J lost 5; bases outside the gene matches: 20. The CDR3 nucleotides read TGTGCCAGTAGTATCAAATATCGGACAGGGCAACATGGGTGGACCGGGGAGCTGTTTTTT. This gives the protein CASSIKYRTGQHGWTGELFF. Full variable domain (missing parts from reference TRBV19 and TRBJ2-2): DGGITQSPKYLFRKEGQNVTLSCEQNLNHDAMYWYRQDPGQGLRLIYYSQIVNDFQKGDIAEGYSVSREKKESFPLTVTSAQKNPTAFYLCASSIKYRTGQHGWTGELFFGEGSRLTVL.

J is TRBJ2-3 and V is TRBV2; D is unclear. This CDR3 comprises 13 residues. CDR1 is SNHLY, CDR2 FYNNEI, per germline. The V end lost 4 bases, the J end lost 6 bases, and 11 bases lay between the germline ends. CDR3 sequence (DNA): TGTGCCAGCAGTGCAGACTTCGGGGATACGCAGTATTTT. Protein product: CASSADFGDTQYF. Full variable domain (remainder filled in from reference TRBV2 and TRBJ2-3): EPEVTQTPSHQVTQMGQEVILRCVPISNHLYFYWYRQILGQKVEFLVSFYNNEISEKSEIFDDQFSVERPDGSNFTLKIRSTKLEDSAMYFCASSADFGDTQYFGPGTRLTVL.

As to this clone: Different DNA sequences within this sample yield the same CDR3. The CDR3 sequence is CASRLTGLNTEAFF. Here the CDR3 DNA reads TGTGCCAGCAGACTCACAGGGTTGAACACTGAAGCTTTCTTT. The chain is built from TRBV6-5 and TRBJ1-1, with a weak D call TRBD1 (6 bases). Germline CDR1 and CDR2: MNHEY and SVGAGI. This CDR3 spans 14 amino acids. Between the trimmed V and J ends, which lost 6 bases and 0 bases, there was a span of 11 bases.

The V call is TRBV5-4, the J call TRBJ2-1, with D possibly being TRBD1 (6 bases). The CDR3 sequence is 15 residues long. CDR1 is SGHNT and CDR2 is YYREEE in the germline V gene (reference sequence). V lost 4 bases to trimming and J lost 3 bases, with 14 bases between them. This CDR3 is CASSDRQAHYNEQFF. The CDR3, as DNA: TGTGCCAGCAGCGACAGACAGGCCCACTACAATGAGCAGTTCTTC.

The chain recombines TRBV5-1 with TRBJ2-2; D is ambiguous. Per the germline V gene, CDR1 is SGHRS and CDR2 is YFSETQ. The CDR3 is made up of 13 amino acids. Deletions cut 4 bases from V and 0 bases from J, with 4 bases between. The CDR3 spells CASSRANTGELFF. The CDR3 DNA reads as TGCGCCAGCAGCCGAGCGAACACCGGGGAGCTGTTTTTT.

This chain connects TRBV20-1 to TRBJ2-7; 7 bases match TRBD2. This CDR3 has 11 amino acids. The J segment lost 6 bases and the V segment lost 6 bases, leaving 5 bases of the junction unmatched. CDR1 is DFQATT, CDR2 SNEGSKA, per germline (reference sequence). The CDR3 spells CSAFTGGEQYF. The CDR3 nucleotides read TGCAGTGCCTTCACGGGAGGCGAGCAGTACTTC.

This clone came up a few times. The chain recombines TRBV10-1 with TRBJ2-1, with D perhaps matching TRBD1 (5 bases). Deletions cut 7 bases from V and 7 bases from J, with 17 bases between. Germline assignment: CDR1 WNHNN and CDR2 SYGVQD (reference sequence). This CDR3 has 14 amino acids. CDR3 in amino acids: CASIQRGAKNEQFF. CDR3 nucleotides: TGCGCCAGCATCCAGCGTGGGGCAAAAAATGAGCAGTTCTTC.

The chain links TRBV21-1 to TRBJ2-2. TRBV21-1 is marked as a pseudogene. CDR3 length equals 19 residues. The CDR3 DNA is TGTGCCAGCAGCAAACTGCAGGGACCAACGGTACTGGACACCGGGGAGCTGTTTTTT. Amino acid sequence: CASSKLQGPTVLDTGELFF.

This clone was observed a handful of times. The CDR3 reads CARATGGYEQYF. DNA of the CDR3: TGTGCCAGGGCCACAGGGGGCTACGAGCAGTACTTC. The chain is built from TRBV5-3 and TRBJ2-7, with 8 bases fitting TRBD1. TRBV5-3 counts as an open reading frame of uncertain function. V was clipped by 8 bases and J by 3 bases; unmatched bases: 4. The CDR3 runs to 12 residues.

The table lists this clone with a count of one. The chain couples TRBV6-5 to TRBJ2-7; maybe TRBD1 (7 bases). The CDR3 runs 13 residues. Germline CDR1 and CDR2: MNHEY and SVGAGI. Trimming left V 6 bases short and J 7 bases short, with 16 bases between. The CDR3 DNA reads as TGTGCCAGCAGCCGCGGGACAGCCGCTGAGCAGTACTTC. The encoded protein is CASSRGTAAEQYF.

V usage is TRBV15 and J usage is TRBJ1-2, with TRBD1 matching 10 bases. Germline CDR1 reads LNHNV; CDR2 reads YYDKDF (reference sequence). The junction had 1 base not matched to a gene; V was cut back by 5 bases and J by 4 bases. The length of the CDR3 is 13 residues. The CDR3 sequence is CATSGDRGYGYTF. The CDR3 bases are TGTGCCACCAGCGGGGACAGGGGCTATGGCTACACCTTC.

V usage is TRBV7-2 and J usage is TRBJ1-1; D unclear. V dropped 8 bases and J dropped 6 bases, with 13 bases sitting between them. The CDR3 runs 12 residues. Germline V lookup: CDR1 SGHTA, CDR2 FQGNSA. CDR3 bases: TGTGCCAGCTCTAGGTCGCGTGCTGAAGCTTTCTTT. Its translation: CASSRSRAEAFF. Combining the CDR3 with reference TRBV7-2 and TRBJ1-1 gives the whole variable domain GAGVSQSPSNKVTEKGKDVELRCDPISGHTALYWYRQSLGQGLEFLIYFQGNSAPDKSGLPSDRFSAERTGGSVSTLTIQRTQQEDSAVYLCASSRSRAEAFFGQGTRLTVV.

In its sample, this clone was seen a few times. This rearrangement joins TRBV2 to TRBJ2-7; a weak D match, TRBD1 (5 bases). V shed 7 bases and J shed 0 bases, with 10 bases lying between them. Germline CDR1 SNHLY, CDR2 FYNNEI. This CDR3 contains 13 residues. The CDR3 region is CASIQDTSYEQYF. Written as DNA, the CDR3 is TGTGCCAGCATTCAGGACACCTCCTACGAGCAGTACTTC.

Within the sample, this clone is medium-sized. This chain joins TRBV6-5 and TRBJ2-1; D gene ambiguous. V lost 4 bases to trimming and J lost 11 bases, with 9 bases between them. Germline V gene sequence: CDR1 MNHEY, CDR2 SVGAGI. This CDR3 has 11 amino acids. CDR3 bases: TGTGCCAGCAGTTCCCCAGTTAAGCAGTTCTTC. The encoded protein is CASSSPVKQFF.